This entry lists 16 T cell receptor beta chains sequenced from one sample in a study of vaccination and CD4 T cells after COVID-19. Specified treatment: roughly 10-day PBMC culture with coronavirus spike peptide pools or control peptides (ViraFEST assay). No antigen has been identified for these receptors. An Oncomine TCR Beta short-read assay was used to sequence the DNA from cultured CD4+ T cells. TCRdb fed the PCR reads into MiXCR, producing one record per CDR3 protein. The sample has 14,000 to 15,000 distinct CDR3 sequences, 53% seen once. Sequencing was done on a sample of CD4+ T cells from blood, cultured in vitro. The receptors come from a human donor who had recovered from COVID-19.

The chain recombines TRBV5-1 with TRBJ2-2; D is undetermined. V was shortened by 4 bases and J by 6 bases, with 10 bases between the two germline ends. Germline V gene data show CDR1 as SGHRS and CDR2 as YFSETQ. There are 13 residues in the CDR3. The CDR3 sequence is CASSATGSGELFF. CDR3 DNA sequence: TGCGCCAGCAGCGCTACCGGGTCCGGGGAGCTGTTTTTT.

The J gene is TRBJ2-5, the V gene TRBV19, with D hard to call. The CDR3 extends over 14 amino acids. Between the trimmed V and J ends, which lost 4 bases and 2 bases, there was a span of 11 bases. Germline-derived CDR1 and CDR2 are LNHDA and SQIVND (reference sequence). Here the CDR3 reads CASSTLERQETQYF. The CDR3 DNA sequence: TGTGCCAGTAGTACCCTAGAGAGGCAAGAGACCCAGTACTTC.

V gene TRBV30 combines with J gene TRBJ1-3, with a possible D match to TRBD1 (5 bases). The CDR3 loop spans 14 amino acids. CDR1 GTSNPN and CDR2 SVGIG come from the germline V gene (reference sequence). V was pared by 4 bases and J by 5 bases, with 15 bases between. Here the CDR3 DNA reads TGTGCCTGGACACCACGGGGGAATCGAAACACCATATATTTT. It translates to CAWTPRGNRNTIYF.

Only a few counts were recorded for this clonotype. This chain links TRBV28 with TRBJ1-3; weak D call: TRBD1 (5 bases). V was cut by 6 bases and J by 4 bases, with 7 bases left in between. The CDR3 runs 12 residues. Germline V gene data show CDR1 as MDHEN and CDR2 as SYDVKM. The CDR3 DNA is TGTGCCAGCAGGACAGCCGGAAACACCATATATTTT. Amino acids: CASRTAGNTIYF.

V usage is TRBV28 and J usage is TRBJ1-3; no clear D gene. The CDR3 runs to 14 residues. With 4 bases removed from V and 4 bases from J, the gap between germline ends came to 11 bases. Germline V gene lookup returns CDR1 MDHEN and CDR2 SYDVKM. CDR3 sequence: CASSSPSSGNTIYF. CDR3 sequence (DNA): TGTGCCAGCAGTTCCCCTTCTTCCGGAAACACCATATATTTT. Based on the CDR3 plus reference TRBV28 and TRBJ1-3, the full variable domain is DVKVTQSSRYLVKRTGEKVFLECVQDMDHENMFWYRQDPGLGLRLIYFSYDVKMKEKGDIPEGYSVSREKKERFSLILESASTNQTSMYLCASSSPSSGNTIYFGEGSWLTVV.

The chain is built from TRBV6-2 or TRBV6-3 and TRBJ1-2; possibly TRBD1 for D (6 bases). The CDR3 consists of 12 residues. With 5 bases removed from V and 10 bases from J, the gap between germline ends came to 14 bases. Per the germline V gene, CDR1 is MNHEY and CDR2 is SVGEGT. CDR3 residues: CASSDPPGAYTF. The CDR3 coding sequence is TGTGCCAGCAGTGACCCCCCAGGGGCCTACACCTTC.

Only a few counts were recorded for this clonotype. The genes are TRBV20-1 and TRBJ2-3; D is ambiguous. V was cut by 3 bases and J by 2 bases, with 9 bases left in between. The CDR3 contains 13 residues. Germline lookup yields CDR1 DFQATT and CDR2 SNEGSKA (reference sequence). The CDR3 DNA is TGCAGTGCTAGGTTCCAGGACACAGATACGCAGTATTTT. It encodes CSARFQDTDTQYF.

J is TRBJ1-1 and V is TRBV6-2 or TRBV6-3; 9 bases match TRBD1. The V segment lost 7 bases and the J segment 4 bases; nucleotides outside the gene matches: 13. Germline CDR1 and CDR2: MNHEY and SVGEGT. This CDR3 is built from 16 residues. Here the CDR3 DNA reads TGTGCCAGCAAGAGGTCGGCGGGACAGGGAAGCACTGAAGCTTTCTTT. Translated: CASKRSAGQGSTEAFF.

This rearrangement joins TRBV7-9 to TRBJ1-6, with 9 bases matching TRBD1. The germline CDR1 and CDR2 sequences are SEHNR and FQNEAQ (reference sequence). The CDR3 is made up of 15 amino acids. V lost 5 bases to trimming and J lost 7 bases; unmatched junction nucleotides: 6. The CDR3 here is CASSTGQGRNSPLHF. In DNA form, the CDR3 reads TGTGCCAGCAGCACCGGACAGGGGAGGAATTCACCCCTCCACTTT.

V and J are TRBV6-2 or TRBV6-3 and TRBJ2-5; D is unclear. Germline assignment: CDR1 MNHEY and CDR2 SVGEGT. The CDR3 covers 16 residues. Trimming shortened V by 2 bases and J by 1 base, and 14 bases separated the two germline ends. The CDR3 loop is CASSYPKLRLQETQYF. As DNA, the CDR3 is TGTGCCAGCAGTTACCCTAAACTTAGGCTCCAAGAGACCCAGTACTTC.

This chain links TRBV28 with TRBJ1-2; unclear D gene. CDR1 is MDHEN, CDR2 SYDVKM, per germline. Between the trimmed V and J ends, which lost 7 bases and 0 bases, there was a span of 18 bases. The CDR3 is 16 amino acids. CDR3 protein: CASKPAPRRSNYGYTF. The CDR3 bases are TGTGCCAGCAAACCCGCTCCCAGAAGATCTAACTATGGCTACACCTTC.

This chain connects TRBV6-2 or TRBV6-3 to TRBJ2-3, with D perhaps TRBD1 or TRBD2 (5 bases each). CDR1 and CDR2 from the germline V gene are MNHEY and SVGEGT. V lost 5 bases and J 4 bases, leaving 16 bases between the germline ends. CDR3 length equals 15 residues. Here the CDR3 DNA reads TGTGCCAGCAGTATTGGGGGATTCCGCGCAGATACGCAGTATTTT. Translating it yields CASSIGGFRADTQYF.

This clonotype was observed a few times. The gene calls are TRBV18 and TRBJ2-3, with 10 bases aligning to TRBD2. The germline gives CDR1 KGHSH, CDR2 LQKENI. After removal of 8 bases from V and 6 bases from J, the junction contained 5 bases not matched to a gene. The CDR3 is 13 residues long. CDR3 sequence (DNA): TGTGCCAGCGCTAGCGGGAGCGGCGATACGCAGTATTTT. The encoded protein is CASASGSGDTQYF. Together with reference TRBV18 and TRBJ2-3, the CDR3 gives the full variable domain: NAGVMQNPRHLVRRRGQEARLRCSPMKGHSHVYWYRQLPEEGLKFMVYLQKENIIDESGMPKERFSAEFPKEGPSILRIQQVVRGDSAAYFCASASGSGDTQYFGPGTRLTVL.

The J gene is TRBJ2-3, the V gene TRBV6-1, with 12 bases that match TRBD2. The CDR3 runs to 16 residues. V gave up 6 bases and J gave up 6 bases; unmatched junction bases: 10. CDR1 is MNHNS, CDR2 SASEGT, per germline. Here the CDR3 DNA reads TGTGCCAGCAGGACGACTAGCGGGAGAGGACCGGATACGCAGTATTTT. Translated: CASRTTSGRGPDTQYF.

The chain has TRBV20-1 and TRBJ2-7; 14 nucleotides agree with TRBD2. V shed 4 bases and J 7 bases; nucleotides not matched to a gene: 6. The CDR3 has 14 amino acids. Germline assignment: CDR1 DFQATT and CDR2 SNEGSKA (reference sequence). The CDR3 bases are TGCAGTGCTACGGGACTAGCGGGAGTGAGGGAGCAGTACTTC. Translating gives CSATGLAGVREQYF.

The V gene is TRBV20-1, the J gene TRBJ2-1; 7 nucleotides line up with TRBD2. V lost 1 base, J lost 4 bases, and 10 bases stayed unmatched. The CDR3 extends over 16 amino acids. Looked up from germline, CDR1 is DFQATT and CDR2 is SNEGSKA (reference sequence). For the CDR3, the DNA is TGCAGTGCTAGAGCTAAGAATAGCGGGTCTTACAATGAGCAGTTCTTC. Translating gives CSARAKNSGSYNEQFF.